This T cell receptor beta chain was sequenced in a study of CD8 T cells in Susac syndrome. RNA amounts of about 0.5 to 1 ug underwent reverse transcription with random hexamers. TCRdb redid the calling of the immunoSEQ multiplex PCR reads with MiXCR, one entry per CDR3 protein. The sample consists of some 200,000 distinct CDR3 sequences, around 96% of them appearing once. Per germline, CDR1 KGHSH and CDR2 LQKENI. The V end was cut by 2 bases, the J end by 1 base, with 5 bases between. The CDR3 is 13 amino acids. The receptor's source is a human donor in good health. Sequenced input: CD4+ T cells from PBMCs. The gene calls are TRBV18 and TRBJ1-1, with a possible D match to TRBD1 (5 bases). CDR3 protein: CASSPGTNTEAFF. The CDR3 coding sequence is TGTGCCAGCTCACCAGGGACGAACACTGAAGCTTTCTTT. Using reference TRBV18 and TRBJ1-1 for the parts outside the CDR3, the full variable domain is NAGVMQNPRHLVRRRGQEARLRCSPMKGHSHVYWYRQLPEEGLKFMVYLQKENIIDESGMPKERFSAEFPKEGPSILRIQQVVRGDSAAYFCASSPGTNTEAFFGQGTRLTVV.